These T cell receptor beta chains were read from a single sample in a study of T cell changes during pregnancy in multiple sclerosis. The repertoire was sequenced with immunoSEQ multiplex PCR; TCRdb's copy has only in-frame clones and lacks some. The sample lists approximately 57,000 clones; 75% to 95% were seen once. Sequencing used peripheral blood, obtained after pregnancy. Every receptor here comes from a female donor in good health, enrolled as a control in a pregnancy study. The CDR3 runs from the conserved cysteine through the conserved F or W. Each record gives: D gene, V gene, clone size, J gene, CDR3 DNA, CDR3 protein. D genes are given only for firm matches. Clone size, where shown, is once, few, many, or a class for clones that have expanded.

d_call: .; v_call: TRBV28; clone_size: once; j_call: TRBJ2-2; cdr3_nt: TGTGCCAGCATTGTAGGGGGAGAGGGGAACACCGGGGAGCTGTTTTTT; cdr3_aa: CASIVGGEGNTGELFF
d_call: .; v_call: TRBV7-9; clone_size: .; j_call: TRBJ2-6; cdr3_nt: TGTGCCAGCAGCTTAGCGCGGGATGATGGGGCCAACGTCCTGACTTTC; cdr3_aa: CASSLARDDGANVLTF
d_call: .; v_call: TRBV2; clone_size: .; j_call: TRBJ2-7; cdr3_nt: TGTGCCAGCATGAGGACAGCGCTTAGCTCCTACGAGCAGTACTTC; cdr3_aa: CASMRTALSSYEQYF
d_call: .; v_call: TRBV7-8; clone_size: .; j_call: TRBJ2-3; cdr3_nt: TGTGCCAGCAGCTTAGGGGGGGCAGATACGCAGTATTTT; cdr3_aa: CASSLGGADTQYF
d_call: .; v_call: TRBV15; clone_size: once; j_call: TRBJ1-2; cdr3_nt: TGTGCCACCAGCACAGGGGATCAAATCTATGGCTACACCTTC; cdr3_aa: CATSTGDQIYGYTF
d_call: TRBD1; v_call: TRBV9; clone_size: .; j_call: TRBJ1-1; cdr3_nt: TGTGCCAGCAGCGTAGCGGGACAGGGGCTAGCTGAAGCTTTCTTT; cdr3_aa: CASSVAGQGLAEAFF
d_call: TRBD2; v_call: TRBV30; clone_size: .; j_call: TRBJ2-3; cdr3_nt: TGTGCCTGGAGTTGGCGGGGGGCTTTAAGAAGGGAGGATACGCAGTATTTT; cdr3_aa: CAWSWRGALRREDTQYF
d_call: TRBD1; v_call: TRBV6-1; clone_size: .; j_call: TRBJ1-6; cdr3_nt: TGTGCCAGCAACCCCCGGGACAGGGAGAATTCACCCCTCCACTTT; cdr3_aa: CASNPRDRENSPLHF
d_call: .; v_call: TRBV4-3; clone_size: once; j_call: TRBJ1-2; cdr3_nt: TGCGCCAGCAGCTTCGGGAGCGGGGGCGATGGCTACACCTTC; cdr3_aa: CASSFGSGGDGYTF
d_call: TRBD2; v_call: TRBV7-6; clone_size: once; j_call: TRBJ2-1; cdr3_nt: TGTGCCAGCAGCGCTATGTATGAGGGAGGGCCGAGGAATGAGCAGTTCTTC; cdr3_aa: CASSAMYEGGPRNEQFF
d_call: .; v_call: TRBV10-3; clone_size: .; j_call: TRBJ1-6; cdr3_nt: TGTGCCATCAGTGACACCGGACAACCTAATTCACCCCTCCACTTT; cdr3_aa: CAISDTGQPNSPLHF
d_call: TRBD1; v_call: TRBV6-1; clone_size: .; j_call: TRBJ1-2; cdr3_nt: TGTGCCAGCAGTGAAGGACAGGGGGCGCAAGGCTACACCTTC; cdr3_aa: CASSEGQGAQGYTF
d_call: TRBD2; v_call: TRBV11-3; clone_size: .; j_call: TRBJ2-1; cdr3_nt: TGTGCCAGCAGCTTAGTGGGGGGACTAGGATCCAATGAGCAGTTCTTC; cdr3_aa: CASSLVGGLGSNEQFF
d_call: .; v_call: TRBV27; clone_size: .; j_call: TRBJ1-4; cdr3_nt: TGTGCCAGCAGTTTATATGCCGGGACTGATGAAAAACTGTTTTTT; cdr3_aa: CASSLYAGTDEKLFF
d_call: TRBD1; v_call: TRBV6-5; clone_size: .; j_call: TRBJ1-2; cdr3_nt: TGTGCCAGCAGAGGGACAGGTCACAAGGGGACCTTC; cdr3_aa: CASRGTGHKGTF
d_call: .; v_call: TRBV4-3; clone_size: .; j_call: TRBJ2-7; cdr3_nt: TGCGCCAGCAGCCAAGCAGGGTACGAGCAGTACTTC; cdr3_aa: CASSQAGYEQYF
d_call: .; v_call: TRBV18; clone_size: few; j_call: TRBJ1-1; cdr3_nt: TGTGCCAGCTCTCAGGGAAAGGGGAAGCACACTGAAGCTTTCTTT; cdr3_aa: CASSQGKGKHTEAFF
d_call: .; v_call: TRBV11-3; clone_size: .; j_call: TRBJ2-2; cdr3_nt: TGTGCCAGCAGCTCACCACGAGGGAGTAACACCGGGGAGCTGTTTTTT; cdr3_aa: CASSSPRGSNTGELFF
d_call: .; v_call: TRBV5-5; clone_size: .; j_call: TRBJ2-1; cdr3_nt: TGTGCCAGCAGCTTAGTCCCTAGCGCCACCTACAATGAGCAGTTCTTC; cdr3_aa: CASSLVPSATYNEQFF
d_call: .; v_call: TRBV30; clone_size: .; j_call: TRBJ1-1; cdr3_nt: TGTGCCTGGAAGAGGGTGAACACTGAAGCTTTCTTT; cdr3_aa: CAWKRVNTEAFF
d_call: TRBD1; v_call: TRBV23-1; clone_size: .; j_call: TRBJ1-4; cdr3_nt: TGCGCCAGCAGTCAAGGGACAGGGGACGAAAAACTGTTTTTT; cdr3_aa: CASSQGTGDEKLFF
d_call: TRBD1; v_call: TRBV7-6; clone_size: .; j_call: TRBJ1-1; cdr3_nt: TGTGCCAGCAGCTTCCTGACAGGGACGGTGAACACTGAAGCTTTCTTT; cdr3_aa: CASSFLTGTVNTEAFF